This paragraph covers one T cell receptor (beta chain) sequence. This CDR3 region has 15 residues. The V end was cut by 4 bases, the J end by 4 bases, with 15 bases between. Germline CDR1 MNHEY, CDR2 SMNVEV (reference sequence). The study sequenced TCR beta in blood CD8+ and CD4+ T cells. The TEMRA cells underwent FACS enrichment, while the CD8+ and CD4+ T cells underwent negative isolation. The sample comes from a study of CD8 T cells in Susac syndrome. The authors reverse transcribed roughly 0.5 to 1 ug RNA with random hexamers. A single record per CDR3 protein comes from TCRdb applying MiXCR to the immunoSEQ multiplex PCR reads. The top ten clones hold around 0.25% of a sample with under 150,000 distinct CDR3 sequences, around nine tenths of them seen once.

Input material: CD8+ T cells from PBMCs. V usage is TRBV27 and J usage is TRBJ2-3; perhaps TRBD1 as D (6 bases). This clonotype was sampled from a human donor with multiple sclerosis. The CDR3 bases are TGTGCCAGCAGTTACCTTGGACAGCGCGCAGATACGCAGTATTTT. Protein: CASSYLGQRADTQYF.